This entry is about one T cell receptor beta chain. This CDR3 has 15 residues. The junction had 11 bases not matched to a gene; V was cut back by 6 bases and J by 6 bases. Per germline, CDR1 SNHLY and CDR2 FYNNEI. These data come from a study of blood T cell repertoires in COVID-19. The wider study: COVID-19 samples, acute and convalescent, were from the United States, Italy and Spain. PBMCs, B-cell-depleted T cells, or T cells were the source of the cDNA or gDNA that made up the material.

As processed by the authors: The authors estimated nucleated cell counts from reference gene primer amplification. Clones were sequenced by immunoSEQ multiplex PCR, and TCRdb holds only the in-frame ones, with some missing. For V, J and clone size, that table is used; D and trimming come from the DNA. The data contain fewer than 200,000 clones, less than 85% of them singletons. The sequence came from a human donor in a cohort sampled during active COVID-19. The chain is built from TRBV2 and TRBJ1-5; 7 nucleotides align to TRBD1. Sequenced sample: peripheral blood. CDR3 in DNA: TGTGCCAGCAGCCCGCCTCCCGGGGACAGTCAGCCCCAGCATTTT. Its protein product is CASSPPPGDSQPQHF. The whole variable domain, filled in from reference TRBV2 and TRBJ1-5, reads EPEVTQTPSHQVTQMGQEVILRCVPISNHLYFYWYRQILGQKVEFLVSFYNNEISEKSEIFDDQFSVERPDGSNFTLKIRSTKLEDSAMYFCASSPPPGDSQPQHFGDGTRLSIL.